This T cell receptor (beta chain) was sequenced during a study of beta chain features in type 1 diabetes. On the study more broadly: On cell yields, gender and age, patients and healthy donors were similar. General study points: The influence of HLA type on TCRB rearrangement stayed undetermined. Researchers report that Type 1 diabetes patients had moderately but significantly shorter TCRB CDR3s across all four CD4+ subsets. Patients' naive, central memory and regulatory TCRB repertoires appeared more alike than those of healthy donors. Type 1 diabetes patients showed fewer insertions and more deletions at VDJ junctions.

Reverse transcribing all isolated RNA meant expressed TCRB transcripts were sequenced. Sequenced by immunoSEQ multiplex PCR; TCRdb stores in-frame clones only, minus some. Of some 240,000 clones listed, roughly 16% are singletons. This clone was recorded a few times. Its specificity is unknown. This CDR3 comprises 16 residues. V shed 4 bases, J shed 5 bases, and the junction held 14 bases outside the gene matches. Per germline, CDR1 MGHDK and CDR2 SYGVNS. Sequencing was carried out using naive CD4+ T cells from blood. The clonotype originates from a man under 40 with type 1 diabetes. V usage is TRBV25-1 and J usage is TRBJ2-7; 7 nucleotides agree with TRBD2. The CDR3 region has the DNA TGTGCCAGCAGTGCCGGAGGCGGGAGAAAATACCACGAGCAGTACTTC. Translating it yields CASSAGGGRKYHEQYF.